These T cell receptor beta chains were read from a single sample in a study of blood T cell repertoires in COVID-19. Assay used: immunoSEQ multiplex PCR; TCRdb lists only in-frame clones, some missing. Of 150,000 to 190,000 clones listed, 70% to 90% are singletons. The source material was peripheral blood. All receptors derive from a woman aged 55-69 years with COVID-19, enrolled during active disease. Both conserved end residues are part of each CDR3. A D gene is named only where the DNA matches it firmly. Some rows mark clone size as missing; the rest say once, few, many or name a class of expanded clone.

v_call	clone_size	j_call	d_call	cdr3_nt	cdr3_aa
TRBV7-3	-	TRBJ2-6	-	TGTGCCAGCAGCTTATCCAGGGTATCTGGGGCCAACGTCCTGACTTTC	CASSLSRVSGANVLTF
TRBV2	-	TRBJ2-5	TRBD1	TGTGCCAGCACGGGAGACAGGGGAAGGTCGGAGACCCAGTACTTC	CASTGDRGRSETQYF
TRBV6-1	-	TRBJ2-7	TRBD1	TGTGCCAGCAGTGAAGGGGTGACAGGGTCGTTTGAGCAGTACTTC	CASSEGVTGSFEQYF
TRBV18	once	TRBJ2-6	-	TGTGCCAGCTCACCTACAGGACAGTCCGGGGCCAACGTCCTGACTTTC	CASSPTGQSGANVLTF
TRBV6-6	-	TRBJ1-2	TRBD1	TGTGCCAGCAGTTTTTCCACGGACAGGGCAAGGGGCTACACCTTC	CASSFSTDRARGYTF
TRBV5-1	-	TRBJ1-2	TRBD1	TGCGCCAGCAGCTTCCGGACAGGCTTGGAGGGCTACACCTTC	CASSFRTGLEGYTF
TRBV14	-	TRBJ1-5	-	TGTGCCAGCAGCCCGGCGGGGGGTCAGCCCCAGCATTTT	CASSPAGGQPQHF
TRBV10-3	-	TRBJ1-1	TRBD1	TGTGCCATCAGTGACCCGGGACAGGGTCACCCTGAAGCTTTCTTT	CAISDPGQGHPEAFF
TRBV11-2	-	TRBJ2-3	-	TGTGCCAGCAGCCGTAGCGGCGGTAGGGCAGATACGCAGTATTTT	CASSRSGGRADTQYF
TRBV6-1	-	TRBJ1-4	-	TGTGCCACCGTACCGGGAGCAACTAATGAAAAACTGTTTTTT	CATVPGATNEKLFF
TRBV6-5	-	TRBJ1-2	TRBD1	TGTGCCAGCAGTTACCTGACAGGGGGTGGCTACACCTTC	CASSYLTGGGYTF
TRBV19	many	TRBJ2-1	-	TGTGCCAGTAGTACCCTCTCTGACAGATACAATGAGCAGTTCTTC	CASSTLSDRYNEQFF
TRBV19	once	TRBJ2-3	TRBD2	TGTGCCAGTACCCCGTCGCTAGCGGGGATCCACCCTTTCACAGATACGCAGTATTTT	CASTPSLAGIHPFTDTQYF